This T cell receptor beta chain was observed in a study of neurological immune-mediated disorders. TCRdb ran MiXCR on the 5' RACE reads and lists one entry per CDR3 protein. Of approximately 46,000 distinct CDR3 sequences detected, about 9.3% appear once; the ten largest clones hold about 5.7%. The germline V gene encodes CDR1 DFQATT and CDR2 SNEGSKA (reference sequence). This CDR3 region has 16 residues. Trimming stripped 1 base from V and 0 bases from J, with 12 bases between. Many counts were recorded for this clonotype. The TCR originated in a man between 70 and 80 years old with HTLV-1-associated myelopathy (HAM/TSP). This chain joins TRBV20-1 and TRBJ1-4; possibly TRBD1 for D (5 bases). Material: PBMCs. The CDR3: CSARAGGRSTNEKLFF. CDR3 bases: TGCAGTGCTAGAGCGGGGGGACGCTCAACTAATGAAAAACTGTTTTTT.